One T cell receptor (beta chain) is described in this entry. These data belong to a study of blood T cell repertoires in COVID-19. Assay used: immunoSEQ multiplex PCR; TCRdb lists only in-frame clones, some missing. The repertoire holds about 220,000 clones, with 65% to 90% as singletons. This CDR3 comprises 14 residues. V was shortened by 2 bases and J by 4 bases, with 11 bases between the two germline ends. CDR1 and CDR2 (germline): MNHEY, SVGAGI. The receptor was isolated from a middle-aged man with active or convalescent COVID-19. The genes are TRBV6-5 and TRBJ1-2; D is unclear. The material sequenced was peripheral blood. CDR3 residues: CASSYGEKSYGYTF. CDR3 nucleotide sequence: TGTGCCAGCAGTTACGGGGAGAAAAGCTATGGCTACACCTTC.